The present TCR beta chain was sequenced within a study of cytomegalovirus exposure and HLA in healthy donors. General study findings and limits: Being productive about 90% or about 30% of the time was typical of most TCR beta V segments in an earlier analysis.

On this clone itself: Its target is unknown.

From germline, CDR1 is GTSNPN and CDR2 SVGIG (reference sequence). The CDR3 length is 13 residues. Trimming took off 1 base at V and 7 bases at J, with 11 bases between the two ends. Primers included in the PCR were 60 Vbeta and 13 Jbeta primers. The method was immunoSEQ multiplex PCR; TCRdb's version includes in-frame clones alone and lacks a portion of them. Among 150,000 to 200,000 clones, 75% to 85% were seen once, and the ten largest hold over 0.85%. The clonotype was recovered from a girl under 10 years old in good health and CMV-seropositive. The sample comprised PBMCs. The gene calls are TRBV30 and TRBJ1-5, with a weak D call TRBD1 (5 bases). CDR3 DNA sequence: TGTGCCTGGAGTGGGGGGGACTTGCAGCCCCAGCATTTT. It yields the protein CAWSGGDLQPQHF.